This TCR beta chain is from a study of CD8 T cells in Susac syndrome. In the study overall: When blood was collected, patients with Susac syndrome were therapy-naive, were taking corticosteroids, or were receiving intravenous immunoglobulin alone.

This CDR3 contains 11 residues. Germline loops: CDR1 SQVTM, CDR2 ANQGSEA. Trimming left V 5 bases short and J 10 bases short, with 14 bases between. Sequencing of TCR beta covered CD8+ and CD4+ T cells obtained from blood. An amount of RNA that ranged from roughly 0.45 to 1 ug was reverse transcribed with random hexamers. TCRdb passed the immunoSEQ multiplex PCR reads through MiXCR, listing each CDR3 protein once. The table has approximately 190,000 distinct CDR3 sequences, approximately 96% seen once. Sequencing was done on a sample of CD4+ T cells from PBMCs. The chain carries TRBV29-1 and TRBJ1-2; D possibly corresponds to TRBD1 (6 bases). The clonotype comes from a human donor with Susac syndrome. CDR3 protein: CSVTKGHYYTF. For the CDR3, the DNA is TGCAGCGTTACGAAGGGACATTACTACACCTTC.